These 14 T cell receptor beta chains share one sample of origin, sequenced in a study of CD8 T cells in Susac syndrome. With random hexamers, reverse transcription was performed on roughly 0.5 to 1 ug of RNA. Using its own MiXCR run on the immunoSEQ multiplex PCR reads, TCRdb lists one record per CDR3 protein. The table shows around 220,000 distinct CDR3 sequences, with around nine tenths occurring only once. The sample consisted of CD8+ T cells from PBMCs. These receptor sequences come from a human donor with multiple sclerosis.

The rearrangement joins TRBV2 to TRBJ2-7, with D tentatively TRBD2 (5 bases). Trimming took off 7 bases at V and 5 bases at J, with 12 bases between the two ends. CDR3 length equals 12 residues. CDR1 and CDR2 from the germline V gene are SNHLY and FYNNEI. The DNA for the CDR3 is TGTGCCAGCACCTGGGCGGGCGACGAGCAGTACTTC. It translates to CASTWAGDEQYF. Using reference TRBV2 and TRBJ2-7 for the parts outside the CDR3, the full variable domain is EPEVTQTPSHQVTQMGQEVILRCVPISNHLYFYWYRQILGQKVEFLVSFYNNEISEKSEIFDDQFSVERPDGSNFTLKIRSTKLEDSAMYFCASTWAGDEQYFGPGTRLTVT.

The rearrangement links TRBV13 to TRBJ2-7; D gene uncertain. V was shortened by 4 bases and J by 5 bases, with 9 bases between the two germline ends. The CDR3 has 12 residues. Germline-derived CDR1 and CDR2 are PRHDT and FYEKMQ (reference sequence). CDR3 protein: CASSSRPDEQYF. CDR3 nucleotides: TGTGCCAGCAGCTCCCGGCCCGACGAGCAGTACTTC.

This CDR3 is CASTSGGAYNEQFF. Here the CDR3 DNA reads TGTGCCAGCACCAGCGGGGGGGCCTACAATGAGCAGTTCTTC. The chain has TRBV7-6 and TRBJ2-1; TRBD2 agrees at 10 bases. J lost 2 bases, V lost 7 bases, and 2 bases had no gene match. The CDR3 spans 14 residues. Germline CDR1 is SGHVS and CDR2 is FNYEAQ.

The CDR3 bases are TGCGCCAGCAGCTTGGTAGCGGGAGGGGGGAATGAGCAGTTCTTC. Amino acid sequence: CASSLVAGGGNEQFF. This rearrangement joins TRBV5-1 to TRBJ2-1; TRBD2 aligns across 11 bases. Germline V gene sequence: CDR1 SGHRS, CDR2 YFSETQ. V gave up 0 bases and J gave up 7 bases; unmatched junction bases: 3. This CDR3 is 15 amino acids long.

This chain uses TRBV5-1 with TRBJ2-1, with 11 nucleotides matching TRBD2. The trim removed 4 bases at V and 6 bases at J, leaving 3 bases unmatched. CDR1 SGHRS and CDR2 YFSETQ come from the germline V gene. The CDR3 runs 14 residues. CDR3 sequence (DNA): TGCGCCAGCAGCACCGGGACTAGCGGCAATGAGCAGTTCTTC. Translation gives CASSTGTSGNEQFF.

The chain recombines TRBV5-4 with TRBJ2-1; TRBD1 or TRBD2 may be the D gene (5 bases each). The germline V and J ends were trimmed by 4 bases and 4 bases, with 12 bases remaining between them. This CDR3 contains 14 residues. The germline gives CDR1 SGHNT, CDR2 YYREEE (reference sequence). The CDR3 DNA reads TGTGCCAGCAGCGCTGGGGACGAATACAATGAGCAGTTCTTC. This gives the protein CASSAGDEYNEQFF.

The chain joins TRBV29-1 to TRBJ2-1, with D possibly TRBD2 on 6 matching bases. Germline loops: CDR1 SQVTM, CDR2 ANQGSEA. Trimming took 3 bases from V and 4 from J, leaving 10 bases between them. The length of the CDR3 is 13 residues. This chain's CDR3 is CSVEVAGYNEQFF. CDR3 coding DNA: TGCAGCGTTGAGGTTGCGGGGTACAATGAGCAGTTCTTC.

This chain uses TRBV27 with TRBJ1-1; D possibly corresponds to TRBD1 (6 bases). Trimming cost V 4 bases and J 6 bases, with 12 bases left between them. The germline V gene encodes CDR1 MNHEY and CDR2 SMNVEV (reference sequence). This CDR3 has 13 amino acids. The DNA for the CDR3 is TGTGCCAGCAGTTCTCACAGGGCCGCTGAAGCTTTCTTT. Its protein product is CASSSHRAAEAFF.

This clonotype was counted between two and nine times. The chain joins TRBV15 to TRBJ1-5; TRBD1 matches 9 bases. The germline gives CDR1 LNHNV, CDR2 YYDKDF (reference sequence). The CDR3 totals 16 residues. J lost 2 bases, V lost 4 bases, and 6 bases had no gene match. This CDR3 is CATSIRGDRGNQPQHF. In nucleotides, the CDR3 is TGTGCCACCAGCATCCGGGGGGACAGGGGCAATCAGCCCCAGCATTTT.

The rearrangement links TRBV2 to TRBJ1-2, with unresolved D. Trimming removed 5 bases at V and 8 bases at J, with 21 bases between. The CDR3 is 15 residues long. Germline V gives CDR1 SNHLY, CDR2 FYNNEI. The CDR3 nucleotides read TGTGCCAGCAGTTCGGATCTAACCTCACCCTACGGCTACACCTTC. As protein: CASSSDLTSPYGYTF.

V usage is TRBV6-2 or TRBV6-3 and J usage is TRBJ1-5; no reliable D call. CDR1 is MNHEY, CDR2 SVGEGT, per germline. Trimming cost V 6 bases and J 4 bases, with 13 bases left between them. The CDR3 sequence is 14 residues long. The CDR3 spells CASSEWTVNQPQHF. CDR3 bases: TGTGCCAGCAGCGAATGGACGGTTAATCAGCCCCAGCATTTT.

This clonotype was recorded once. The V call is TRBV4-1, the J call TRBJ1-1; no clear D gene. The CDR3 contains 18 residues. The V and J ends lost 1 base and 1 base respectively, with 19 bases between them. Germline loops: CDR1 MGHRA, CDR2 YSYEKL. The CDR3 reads CASSQAPPVGFGNTEAFF. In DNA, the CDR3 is TGCGCCAGCAGCCAAGCCCCCCCTGTGGGCTTCGGGAACACTGAAGCTTTCTTT.

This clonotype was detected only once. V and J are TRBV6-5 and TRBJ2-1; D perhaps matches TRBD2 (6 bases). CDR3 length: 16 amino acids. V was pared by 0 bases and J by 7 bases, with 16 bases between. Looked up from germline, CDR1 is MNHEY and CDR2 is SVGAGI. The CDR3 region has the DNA TGTGCCAGCAGTTACTCACGGGGGACGCGTCCTAATGAGCAGTTCTTC. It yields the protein CASSYSRGTRPNEQFF.

CDR3 region: CASSPSGTSLAGELFF. DNA of the CDR3: TGTGCCAGCAGCCCCTCCGGGACTAGCTTGGCCGGGGAGCTGTTTTTT. V and J are TRBV9 and TRBJ2-2; 9 nucleotides agree with TRBD2. Germline CDR1 SGDLS, CDR2 YYNGEE. The CDR3 contains 16 residues. The trim removed 4 bases at V and 6 bases at J, leaving 10 bases unmatched. The full variable domain, in which reference TRBV9 and TRBJ2-2 provide the parts outside the CDR3, is DSGVTQTPKHLITATGQRVTLRCSPRSGDLSVYWYQQSLDQGLQFLIQYYNGEERAKGNILERFSAQQFPDLHSELNLSSLELGDSALYFCASSPSGTSLAGELFFGEGSRLTVL.